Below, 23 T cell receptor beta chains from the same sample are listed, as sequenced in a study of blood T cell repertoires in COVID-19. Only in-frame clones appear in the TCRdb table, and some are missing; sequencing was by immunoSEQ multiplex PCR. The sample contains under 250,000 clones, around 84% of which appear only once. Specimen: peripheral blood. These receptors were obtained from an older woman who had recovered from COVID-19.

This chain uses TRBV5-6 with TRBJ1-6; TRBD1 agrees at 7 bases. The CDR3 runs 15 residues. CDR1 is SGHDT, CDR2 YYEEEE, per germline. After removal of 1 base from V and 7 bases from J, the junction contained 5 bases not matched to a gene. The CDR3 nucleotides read TGTGCCAGCAGCTTGCTGAGGGGGCGGAATTCACCCCTCCACTTT. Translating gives CASSLLRGRNSPLHF.

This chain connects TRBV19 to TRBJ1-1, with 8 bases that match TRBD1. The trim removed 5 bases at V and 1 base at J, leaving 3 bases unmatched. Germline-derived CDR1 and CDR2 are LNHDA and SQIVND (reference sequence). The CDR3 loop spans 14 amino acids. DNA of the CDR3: TGTGCCAGTAGTGGGGACAGGAAGAACACTGAAGCTTTCTTT. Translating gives CASSGDRKNTEAFF.

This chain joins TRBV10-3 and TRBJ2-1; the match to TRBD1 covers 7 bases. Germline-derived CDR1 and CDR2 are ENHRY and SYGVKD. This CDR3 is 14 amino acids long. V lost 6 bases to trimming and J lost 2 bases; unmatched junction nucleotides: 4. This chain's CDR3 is CAIRGTVPYNEQFF. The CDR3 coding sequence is TGTGCCATCAGAGGGACAGTACCCTACAATGAGCAGTTCTTC.

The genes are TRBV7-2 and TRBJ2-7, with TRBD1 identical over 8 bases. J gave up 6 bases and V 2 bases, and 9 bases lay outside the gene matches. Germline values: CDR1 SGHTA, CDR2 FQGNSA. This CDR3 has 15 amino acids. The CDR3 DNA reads TGTGCCAGCAGCTTATACGGGCAGGGGGCGAGCGAGCAGTACTTC. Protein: CASSLYGQGASEQYF.

CDR3 in DNA: TGTGCCAGCAGCTCTAACCAGGGTGTAGGTCCACCCCTCCACTTT. Translating gives CASSSNQGVGPPLHF. The chain has TRBV5-6 and TRBJ1-6; D is perhaps TRBD1 (5 bases). The V gene's germline CDR1 is SGHDT and CDR2 YYEEEE. The V end lost 3 bases, the J end lost 11 bases, and 18 bases lay between the germline ends. This CDR3 comprises 15 residues.

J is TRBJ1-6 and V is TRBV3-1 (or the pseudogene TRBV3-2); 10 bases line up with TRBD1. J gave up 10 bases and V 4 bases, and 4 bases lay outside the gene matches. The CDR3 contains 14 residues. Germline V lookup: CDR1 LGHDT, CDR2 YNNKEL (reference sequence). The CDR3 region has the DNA TGTGCCAGCAGCCTGGGGACAGGGGACTCACCCCTCCACTTT. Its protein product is CASSLGTGDSPLHF.

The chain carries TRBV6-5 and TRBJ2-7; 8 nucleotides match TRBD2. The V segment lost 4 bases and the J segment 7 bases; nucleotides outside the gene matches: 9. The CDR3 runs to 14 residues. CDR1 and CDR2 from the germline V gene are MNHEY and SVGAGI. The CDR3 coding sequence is TGTGCCAGCAGTTCCCCGGGGGGGGCTAGGGAGCAGTACTTC. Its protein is CASSSPGGAREQYF.

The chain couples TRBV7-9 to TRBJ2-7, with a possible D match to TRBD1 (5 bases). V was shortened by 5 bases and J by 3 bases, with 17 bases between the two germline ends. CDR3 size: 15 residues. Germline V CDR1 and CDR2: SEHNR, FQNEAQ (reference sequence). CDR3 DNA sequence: TGTGCCAGCAGCGCCCCCCAGGGAATGGACTACGAGCAGTACTTC. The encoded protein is CASSAPQGMDYEQYF.

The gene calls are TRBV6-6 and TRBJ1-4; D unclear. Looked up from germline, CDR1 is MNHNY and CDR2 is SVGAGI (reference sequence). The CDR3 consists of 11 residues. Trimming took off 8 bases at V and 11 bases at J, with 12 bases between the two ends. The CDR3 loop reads CASGRGGKLFF. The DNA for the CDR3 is TGTGCCAGCGGCCGGGGAGGGAAACTGTTTTTT.

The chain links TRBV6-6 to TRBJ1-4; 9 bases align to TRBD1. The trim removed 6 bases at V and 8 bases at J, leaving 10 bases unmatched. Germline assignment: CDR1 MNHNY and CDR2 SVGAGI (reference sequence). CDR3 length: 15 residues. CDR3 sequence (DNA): TGTGCCAGCAGAACTACAGGGGGCTCGGGCGAAAAACTGTTTTTT. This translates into CASRTTGGSGEKLFF.

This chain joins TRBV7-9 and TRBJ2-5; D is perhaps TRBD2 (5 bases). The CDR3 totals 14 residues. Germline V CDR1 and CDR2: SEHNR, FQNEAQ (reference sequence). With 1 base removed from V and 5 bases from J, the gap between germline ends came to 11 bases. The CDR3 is CASSLVASRETQYF. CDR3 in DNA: TGTGCCAGCAGCTTAGTGGCTAGCCGGGAGACCCAGTACTTC.

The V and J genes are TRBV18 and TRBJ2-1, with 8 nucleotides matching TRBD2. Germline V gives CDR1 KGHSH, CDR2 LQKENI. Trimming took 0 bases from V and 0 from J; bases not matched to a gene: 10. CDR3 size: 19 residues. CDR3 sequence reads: CASSPPIGGALNSYNEQFF. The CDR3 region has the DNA TGTGCCAGCTCACCACCCATCGGGGGGGCCCTAAACTCCTACAATGAGCAGTTCTTC.

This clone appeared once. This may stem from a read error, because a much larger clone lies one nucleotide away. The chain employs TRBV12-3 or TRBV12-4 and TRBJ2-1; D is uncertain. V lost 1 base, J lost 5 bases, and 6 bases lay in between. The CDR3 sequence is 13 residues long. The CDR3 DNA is TGTGCCAGCAGTTTAGGGCAGAACAATGAGCAGTTCTTC. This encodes CASSLGQNNEQFF.

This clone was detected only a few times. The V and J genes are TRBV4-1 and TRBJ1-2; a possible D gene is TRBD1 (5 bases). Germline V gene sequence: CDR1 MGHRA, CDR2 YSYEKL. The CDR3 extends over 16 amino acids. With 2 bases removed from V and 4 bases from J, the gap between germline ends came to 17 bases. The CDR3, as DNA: TGCGCCAGCAGCCAACAGCATGCGGGGACCCCCTATGGCTACACCTTC. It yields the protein CASSQQHAGTPYGYTF.

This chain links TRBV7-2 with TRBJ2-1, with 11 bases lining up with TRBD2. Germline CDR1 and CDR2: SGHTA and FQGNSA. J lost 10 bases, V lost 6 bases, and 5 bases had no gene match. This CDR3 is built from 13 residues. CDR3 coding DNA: TGTGCCAGCAGACTAGCGGGGGCGGGGGAGCAGTTCTTC. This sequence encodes CASRLAGAGEQFF.

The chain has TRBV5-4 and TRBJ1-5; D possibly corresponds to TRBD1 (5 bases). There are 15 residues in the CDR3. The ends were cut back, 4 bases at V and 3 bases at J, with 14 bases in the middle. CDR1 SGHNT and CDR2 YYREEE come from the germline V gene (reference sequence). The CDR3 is CASSRWGELNQPQHF. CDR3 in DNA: TGTGCCAGCAGCCGGTGGGGGGAGCTCAATCAGCCCCAGCATTTT.

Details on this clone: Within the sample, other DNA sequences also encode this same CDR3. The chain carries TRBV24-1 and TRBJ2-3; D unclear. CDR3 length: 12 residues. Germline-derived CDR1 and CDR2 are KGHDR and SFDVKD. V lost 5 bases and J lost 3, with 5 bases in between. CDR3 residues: CATSAGTDTQYF. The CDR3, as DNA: TGTGCCACCAGTGCAGGAACAGATACGCAGTATTTT.

The CDR3 loop is CSATGQYGYTF. The CDR3 bases are TGCAGTGCTACGGGACAATATGGCTACACCTTC. The chain joins TRBV20-1 to TRBJ1-2, with D perhaps matching TRBD1 (6 bases). This CDR3 is built from 11 residues. V dropped 4 bases and J dropped 5 bases, with 8 bases sitting between them. Germline-derived CDR1 and CDR2 are DFQATT and SNEGSKA (reference sequence).

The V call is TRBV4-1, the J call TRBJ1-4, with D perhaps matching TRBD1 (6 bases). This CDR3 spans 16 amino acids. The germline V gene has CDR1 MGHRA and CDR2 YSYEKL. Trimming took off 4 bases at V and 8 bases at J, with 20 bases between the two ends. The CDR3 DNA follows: TGCGCCAGCAGCCCTCGCCCGGGACACGATTTCGAAAAACTGTTTTTT. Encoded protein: CASSPRPGHDFEKLFF.

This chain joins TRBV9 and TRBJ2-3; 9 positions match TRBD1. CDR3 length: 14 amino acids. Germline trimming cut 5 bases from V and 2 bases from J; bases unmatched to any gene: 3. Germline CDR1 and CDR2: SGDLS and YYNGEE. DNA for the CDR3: TGTGCCAGCAGTAGGACAGGGGTCACAGATACGCAGTATTTT. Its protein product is CASSRTGVTDTQYF. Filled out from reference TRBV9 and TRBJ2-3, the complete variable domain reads DSGVTQTPKHLITATGQRVTLRCSPRSGDLSVYWYQQSLDQGLQFLIQYYNGEERAKGNILERFSAQQFPDLHSELNLSSLELGDSALYFCASSRTGVTDTQYFGPGTRLTVL.

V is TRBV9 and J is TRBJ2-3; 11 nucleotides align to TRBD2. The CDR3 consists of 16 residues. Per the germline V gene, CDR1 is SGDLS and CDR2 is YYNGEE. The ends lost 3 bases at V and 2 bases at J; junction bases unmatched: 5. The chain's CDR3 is CASSGLAGGLTDTQYF. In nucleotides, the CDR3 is TGTGCCAGCAGCGGGCTAGCGGGGGGCCTCACAGATACGCAGTATTTT. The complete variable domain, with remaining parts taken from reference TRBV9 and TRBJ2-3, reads DSGVTQTPKHLITATGQRVTLRCSPRSGDLSVYWYQQSLDQGLQFLIQYYNGEERAKGNILERFSAQQFPDLHSELNLSSLELGDSALYFCASSGLAGGLTDTQYFGPGTRLTVL.

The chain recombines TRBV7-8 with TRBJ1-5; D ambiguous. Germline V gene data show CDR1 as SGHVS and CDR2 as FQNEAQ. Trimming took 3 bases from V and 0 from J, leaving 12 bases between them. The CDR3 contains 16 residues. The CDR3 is CASSLKSDYSNQPQHF. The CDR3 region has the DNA TGTGCCAGCAGCTTGAAGAGCGATTATAGCAATCAGCCCCAGCATTTT.

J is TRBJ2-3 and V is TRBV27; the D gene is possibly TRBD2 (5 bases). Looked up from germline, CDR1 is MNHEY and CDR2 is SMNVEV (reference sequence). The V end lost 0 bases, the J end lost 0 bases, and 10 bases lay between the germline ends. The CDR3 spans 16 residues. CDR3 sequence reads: CASSLSIGESTDTQYF. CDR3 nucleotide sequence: TGTGCCAGCAGTTTATCGATCGGGGAAAGCACAGATACGCAGTATTTT.